This TCR beta chain was profiled in a study of blood T cell repertoires in COVID-19. Across the whole study: From T cells, B-cell-depleted T cells, or PBMCs came the material, which was cDNA or gDNA.

Assay used: immunoSEQ multiplex PCR; TCRdb lists only in-frame clones, some missing. The profile shows 52,000 or so clones, approximately 90% of them singletons. The source of this sequence is a human donor in a cohort sampled during active COVID-19. The source material was peripheral blood.

In DNA form, the CDR3 reads TGCGCCAGCAGCCAAGGTCCGGGACAGGGTTATTCACCCCTCCACTTT. Translation: CASSQGPGQGYSPLHF. V gene TRBV4-1 combines with J gene TRBJ1-6; 9 bases are a match to TRBD1. The CDR3 totals 16 residues. V lost 1 base to trimming and J lost 8 bases; unmatched junction nucleotides: 6. Germline loops: CDR1 MGHRA, CDR2 YSYEKL.